Detailed here is one TCR beta chain. Participants were aged roughly 18 to 90 years, lived in about two dozen US areas, and enrolled virtually. The data derive from a study of blood T cell repertoires in COVID-19. The repertoire was sequenced with immunoSEQ multiplex PCR; TCRdb's copy has only in-frame clones and lacks some. The sample carries about 400,000 clones, 70% to 90% recorded once. The length of the CDR3 is 13 residues. Germline V gives CDR1 SQVTM, CDR2 ANQGSEA. Trimming took 7 bases from V and 0 from J, leaving 10 bases between them. The sequenced sample consisted of PBMCs or T cells enriched from blood (not recorded which). The TCR sequence derives from a woman in her forties with acute COVID-19. V gene TRBV29-1 combines with J gene TRBJ1-3; tentative D call: TRBD1 (6 bases). In nucleotides, the CDR3 is TGCAGCGGACAGGCATACTCTGGAAACACCATATATTTT. This encodes CSGQAYSGNTIYF.